Listed below are T cell receptor beta chains from one sample, sequenced in a study of vaccination and CD4 T cells after COVID-19. MiXCR, applied by TCRdb to the PCR reads, yields one record per CDR3 protein. The sample holds about 21,000 distinct CDR3 sequences, 40% to 50% seen once. Antigens of these TCRs are unknown. The starting material was CD4+ T cells from blood, cultured in vitro, obtained about 7 months after SARS-CoV-2 vaccination. The receptors were gathered from a human donor who had recovered from COVID-19. The CDR3 runs from the conserved cysteine through the conserved F or W.

V | CDR3
TRBV6-1 | CASRLAGGNSGQTQYF
TRBV5-6 | CASSLRGGETQYF
TRBV29-1 | CSVPRQGLNQPQHF
TRBV28 | CASSLGGARGDTIYF
TRBV7-9 | CASSLVLGGANVLTF
TRBV20-1 | CSARNAQGTGELFF
TRBV7-2 | CASSLGIGLVSSGTYEQYF
TRBV7-2 | CASSFSSSGANVLTF
TRBV5-4 | CASSLEKSGEQYF
TRBV18 | CASSQQGTLYEQYF
TRBV7-2 | CASSQRDADTQYF
TRBV7-8 | CASKEDSYNSPLHF
TRBV15 | CATSRDRRRASSYNEQFF
TRBV6-2/TRBV6-3 | CASSARTGGMDTQYF
TRBV28 | CASSNGAGNQPQHF
TRBV20-1 | CSARDQQRVQETQYF
TRBV20-1 | CSARYAGDYGYTF
TRBV20-1 | CSARGILTGELFF
TRBV7-3 | CASSLGTKPGGYTF
TRBV27 | CASSSLKGSYEQYF
TRBV6-4 | CASSSLAGYNEQFF
TRBV20-1 | CSARGVTVEQFF
TRBV7-2 | CASSKRGRGGTNQETQYF
TRBV20-1 | CSARDPRTSFTDTQYF
TRBV28 | CASSPNLQRLAGGSSYEQYF
TRBV10-3 | CAISPDGSGANVLTF
TRBV28 | CASNSLAGGETQYF
TRBV7-9 | CASSLDTGVRNEQYF
TRBV20-1 | CSARDGNAGELFF
TRBV20-1 | CSARAIYEQYF
TRBV7-9 | CASRLTGTGTYEQYF
TRBV7-2 | CASSPDRAGANVLTF
TRBV6-4 | CASSELAGTDTQYF